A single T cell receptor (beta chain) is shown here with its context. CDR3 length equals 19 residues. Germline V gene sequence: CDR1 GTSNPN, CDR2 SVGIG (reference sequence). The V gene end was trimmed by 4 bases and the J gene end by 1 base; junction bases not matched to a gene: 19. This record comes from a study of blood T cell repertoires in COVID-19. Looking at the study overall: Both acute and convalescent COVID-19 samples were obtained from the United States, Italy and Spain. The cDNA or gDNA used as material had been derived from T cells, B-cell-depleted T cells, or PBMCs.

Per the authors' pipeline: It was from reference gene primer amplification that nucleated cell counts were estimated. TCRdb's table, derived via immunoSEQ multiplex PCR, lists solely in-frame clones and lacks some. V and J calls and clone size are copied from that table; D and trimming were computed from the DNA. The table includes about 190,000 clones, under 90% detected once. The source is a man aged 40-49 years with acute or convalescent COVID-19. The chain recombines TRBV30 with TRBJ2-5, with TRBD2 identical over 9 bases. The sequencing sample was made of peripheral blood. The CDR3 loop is CAWIEAGRGGRAIQETQYF. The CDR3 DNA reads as TGTGCCTGGATAGAGGCTGGGCGGGGGGGCAGAGCTATCCAAGAGACCCAGTACTTC.